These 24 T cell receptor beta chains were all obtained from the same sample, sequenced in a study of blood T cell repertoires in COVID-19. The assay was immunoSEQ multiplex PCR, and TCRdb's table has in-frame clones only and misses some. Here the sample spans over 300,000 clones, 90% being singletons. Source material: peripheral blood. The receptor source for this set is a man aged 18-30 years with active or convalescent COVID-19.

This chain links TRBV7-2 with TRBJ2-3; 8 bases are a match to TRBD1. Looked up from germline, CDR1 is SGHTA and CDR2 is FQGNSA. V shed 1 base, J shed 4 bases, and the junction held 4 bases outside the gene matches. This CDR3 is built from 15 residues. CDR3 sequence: CASSLGSGGPDTQYF. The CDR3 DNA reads TGTGCCAGCAGCTTAGGTTCAGGGGGCCCAGATACGCAGTATTTT.

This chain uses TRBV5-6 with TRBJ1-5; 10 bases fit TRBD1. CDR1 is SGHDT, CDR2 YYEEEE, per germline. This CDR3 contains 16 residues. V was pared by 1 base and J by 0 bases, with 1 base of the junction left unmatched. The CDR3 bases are TGTGCCAGCAGCTTGTGGACAGGGGGTAGCAATCAGCCCCAGCATTTT. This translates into CASSLWTGGSNQPQHF. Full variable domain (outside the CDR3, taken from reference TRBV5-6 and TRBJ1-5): DAGVTQSPTHLIKTRGQQVTLRCSPKSGHDTVSWYQQALGQGPQFIFQYYEEEERQRGNFPDRFSGHQFPNYSSELNVNALLLGDSALYLCASSLWTGGSNQPQHFGDGTRLSIL.

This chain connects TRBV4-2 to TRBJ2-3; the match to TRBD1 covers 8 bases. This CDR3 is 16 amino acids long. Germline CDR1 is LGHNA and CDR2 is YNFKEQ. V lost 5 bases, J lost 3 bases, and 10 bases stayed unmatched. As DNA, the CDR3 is TGTGCCAGCAGCGAAGGGACAGGCCCCGCGACAGATACGCAGTATTTT. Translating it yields CASSEGTGPATDTQYF.

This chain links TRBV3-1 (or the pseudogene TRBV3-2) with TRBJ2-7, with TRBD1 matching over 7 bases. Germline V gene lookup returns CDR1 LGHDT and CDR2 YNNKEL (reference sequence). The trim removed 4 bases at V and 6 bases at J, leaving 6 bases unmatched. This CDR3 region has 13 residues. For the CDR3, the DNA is TGTGCCAGCAGCCGGCCAGGGGGATCCGAGCAGTACTTC. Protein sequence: CASSRPGGSEQYF.

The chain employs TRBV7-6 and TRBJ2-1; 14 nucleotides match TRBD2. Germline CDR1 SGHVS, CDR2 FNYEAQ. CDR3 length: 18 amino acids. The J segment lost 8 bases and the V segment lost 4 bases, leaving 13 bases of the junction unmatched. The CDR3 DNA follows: TGTGCCAGCAGCTCCCAGACTAGCGGGAGGGCCGCCGGCGATGAGCAGTTCTTC. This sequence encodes CASSSQTSGRAAGDEQFF.

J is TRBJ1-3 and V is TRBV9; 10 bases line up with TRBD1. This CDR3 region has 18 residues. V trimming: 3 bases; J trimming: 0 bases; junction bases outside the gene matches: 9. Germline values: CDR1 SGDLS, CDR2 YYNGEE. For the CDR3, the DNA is TGTGCCAGCAGCGCCCGGGACAGGGGATACAGCTCTGGAAACACCATATATTTT. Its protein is CASSARDRGYSSGNTIYF. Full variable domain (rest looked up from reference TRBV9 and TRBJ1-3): DSGVTQTPKHLITATGQRVTLRCSPRSGDLSVYWYQQSLDQGLQFLIQYYNGEERAKGNILERFSAQQFPDLHSELNLSSLELGDSALYFCASSARDRGYSSGNTIYFGEGSWLTVV.

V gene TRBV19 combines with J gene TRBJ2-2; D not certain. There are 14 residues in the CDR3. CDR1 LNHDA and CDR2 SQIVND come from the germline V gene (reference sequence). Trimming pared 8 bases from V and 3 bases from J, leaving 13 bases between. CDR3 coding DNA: TGTGCCAGTCGCGCGGAACGGGACACCGGGGAGCTGTTTTTT. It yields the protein CASRAERDTGELFF. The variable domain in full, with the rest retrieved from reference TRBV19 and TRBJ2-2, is DGGITQSPKYLFRKEGQNVTLSCEQNLNHDAMYWYRQDPGQGLRLIYYSQIVNDFQKGDIAEGYSVSREKKESFPLTVTSAQKNPTAFYLCASRAERDTGELFFGEGSRLTVL.

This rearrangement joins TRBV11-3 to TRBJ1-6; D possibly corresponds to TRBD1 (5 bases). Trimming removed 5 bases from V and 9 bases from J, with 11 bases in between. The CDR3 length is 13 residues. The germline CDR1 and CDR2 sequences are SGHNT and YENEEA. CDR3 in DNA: TGTGCCAGCAGCGTTGGGGCCTCTTCACCCCTCCACTTT. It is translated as CASSVGASSPLHF.

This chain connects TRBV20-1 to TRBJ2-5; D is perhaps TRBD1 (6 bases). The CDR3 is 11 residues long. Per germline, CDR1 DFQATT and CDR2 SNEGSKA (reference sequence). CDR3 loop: CSIRGQETQYF. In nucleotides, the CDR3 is TGCAGCATAAGGGGGCAAGAGACCCAGTACTTC.

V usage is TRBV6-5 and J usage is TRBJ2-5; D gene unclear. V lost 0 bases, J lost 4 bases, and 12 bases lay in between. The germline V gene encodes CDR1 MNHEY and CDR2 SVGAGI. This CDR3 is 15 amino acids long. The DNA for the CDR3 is TGTGCCAGCAGTTACTCAGGCAGGATTGTAGAGACCCAGTACTTC. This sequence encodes CASSYSGRIVETQYF.

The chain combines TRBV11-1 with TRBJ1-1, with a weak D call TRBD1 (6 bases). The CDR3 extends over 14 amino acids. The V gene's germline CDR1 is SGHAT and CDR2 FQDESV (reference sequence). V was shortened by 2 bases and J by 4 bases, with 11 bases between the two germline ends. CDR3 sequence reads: CASSLFGQPTEAFF. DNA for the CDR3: TGTGCCAGCAGCTTATTTGGACAGCCCACTGAAGCTTTCTTT.

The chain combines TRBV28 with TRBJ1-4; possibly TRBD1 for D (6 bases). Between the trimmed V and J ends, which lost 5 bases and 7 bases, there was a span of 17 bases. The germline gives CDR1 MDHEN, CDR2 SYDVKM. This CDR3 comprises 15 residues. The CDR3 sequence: CASSATGSGAEKLFF. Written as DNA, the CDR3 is TGTGCCAGCAGTGCGACAGGATCAGGGGCTGAAAAACTGTTTTTT.

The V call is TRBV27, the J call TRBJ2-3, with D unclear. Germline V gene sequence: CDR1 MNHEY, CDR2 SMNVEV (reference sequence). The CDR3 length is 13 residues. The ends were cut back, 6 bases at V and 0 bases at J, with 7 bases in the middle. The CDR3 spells CASRFSSTDTQYF. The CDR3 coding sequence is TGTGCCAGCAGATTTAGTAGCACAGATACGCAGTATTTT.

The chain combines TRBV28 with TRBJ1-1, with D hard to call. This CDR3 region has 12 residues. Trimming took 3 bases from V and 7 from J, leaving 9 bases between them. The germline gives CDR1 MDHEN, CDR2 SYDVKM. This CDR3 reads CASSFTSSEAFF. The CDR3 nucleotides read TGTGCCAGCAGTTTTACGAGTAGTGAAGCTTTCTTT.

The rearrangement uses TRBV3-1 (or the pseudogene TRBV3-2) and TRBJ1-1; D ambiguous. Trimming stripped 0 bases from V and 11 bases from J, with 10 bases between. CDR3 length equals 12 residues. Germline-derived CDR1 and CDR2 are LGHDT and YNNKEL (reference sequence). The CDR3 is CASSQEKIRAFF. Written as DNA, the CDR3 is TGTGCCAGCAGCCAAGAGAAAATCAGGGCTTTCTTT.

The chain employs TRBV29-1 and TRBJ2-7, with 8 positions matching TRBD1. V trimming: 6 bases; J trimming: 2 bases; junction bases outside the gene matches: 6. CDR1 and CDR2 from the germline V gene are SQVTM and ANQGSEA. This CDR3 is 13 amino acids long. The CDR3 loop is CSVGQGLPYEQYF. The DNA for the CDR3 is TGCAGCGTCGGACAGGGCTTACCCTACGAGCAGTACTTC.

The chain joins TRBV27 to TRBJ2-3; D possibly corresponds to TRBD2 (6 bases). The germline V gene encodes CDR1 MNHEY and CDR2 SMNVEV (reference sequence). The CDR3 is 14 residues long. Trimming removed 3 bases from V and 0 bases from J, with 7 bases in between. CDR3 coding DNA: TGTGCCAGCAGTTTTGGGACTAGCACAGATACGCAGTATTTT. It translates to CASSFGTSTDTQYF.

CDR3 DNA: TGTGCCAGCAGTTCCCAACAGGGCTGGCAGCCCCAGCATTTT. This translates into CASSSQQGWQPQHF. J is TRBJ1-5 and V is TRBV27; tentative D call: TRBD1 (6 bases). Germline CDR1 reads MNHEY; CDR2 reads SMNVEV (reference sequence). V was cut by 4 bases and J by 7 bases, with 14 bases left in between. The CDR3 runs to 14 residues.

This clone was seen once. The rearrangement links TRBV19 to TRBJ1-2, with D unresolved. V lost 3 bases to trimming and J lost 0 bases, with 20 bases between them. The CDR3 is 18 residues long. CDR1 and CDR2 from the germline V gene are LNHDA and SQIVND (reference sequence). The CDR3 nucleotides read TGTGCCAGTAGTATCGGTAGCGGGCAAAAATCCTCTAACTATGGCTACACCTTC. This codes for CASSIGSGQKSSNYGYTF.

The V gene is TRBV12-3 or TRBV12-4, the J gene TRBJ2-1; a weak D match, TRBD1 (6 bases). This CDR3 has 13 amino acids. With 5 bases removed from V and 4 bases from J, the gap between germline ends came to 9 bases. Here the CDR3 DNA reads TGTGCCAGCAGTCGGGACACGTACAATGAGCAGTTCTTC. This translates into CASSRDTYNEQFF.

CDR3 sequence reads: CASSDGTGWREKLFF. The CDR3 DNA reads as TGTGCCAGCAGCGATGGGACAGGGTGGCGCGAAAAACTGTTTTTT. The genes are TRBV6-5 and TRBJ1-4; 9 bases map to TRBD1. Germline values: CDR1 MNHEY, CDR2 SVGAGI. The CDR3 consists of 15 residues. With 6 bases clipped from V and 8 bases from J, the junction kept 10 bases outside the gene matches.

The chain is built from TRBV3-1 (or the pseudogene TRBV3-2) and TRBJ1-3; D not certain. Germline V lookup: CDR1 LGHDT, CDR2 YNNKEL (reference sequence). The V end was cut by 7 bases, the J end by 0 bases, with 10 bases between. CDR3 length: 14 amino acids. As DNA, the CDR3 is TGTGCCAGCAACTTCATGTCCTCTGGAAACACCATATATTTT. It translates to CASNFMSSGNTIYF.

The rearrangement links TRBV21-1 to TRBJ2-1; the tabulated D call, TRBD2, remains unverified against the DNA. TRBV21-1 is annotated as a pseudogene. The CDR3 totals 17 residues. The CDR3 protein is CASSKFERGDSYNEQFF. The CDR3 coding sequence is TGTGCCAGCAGCAAATTCGAGCGGGGGGACTCCTACAATGAGCAGTTCTTC.

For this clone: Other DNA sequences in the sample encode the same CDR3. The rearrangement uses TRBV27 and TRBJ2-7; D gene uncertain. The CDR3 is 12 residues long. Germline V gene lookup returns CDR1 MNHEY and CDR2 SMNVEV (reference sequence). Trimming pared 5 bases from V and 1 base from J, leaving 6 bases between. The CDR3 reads CASSPPSYEQYF. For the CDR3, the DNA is TGTGCCAGCAGTCCCCCGTCCTACGAGCAGTACTTC.